The 29 T cell receptor beta chains reported below all come from one sample, sequenced in a study of control samples from healthy donors and cancer patients. TCRdb's copy holds only in-frame clones and misses some; the assay was immunoSEQ multiplex PCR. Of over 150,000 clones listed, roughly 94% are singletons. Sequenced sample: PBMCs. Receptors originate from a man aged 55 to 70 with colorectal cancer.

V gene TRBV5-1 combines with J gene TRBJ2-2; 8 bases are a match to TRBD1. CDR1 is SGHRS and CDR2 is YFSETQ in the germline V gene. CDR3 size: 15 residues. V was pared by 0 bases and J by 3 bases, with 1 base of the junction left unmatched. The CDR3 region has the DNA TGCGCCAGCAGCTTGGGGACAGGGTACACCGGGGAGCTGTTTTTT. Protein product: CASSLGTGYTGELFF.

The rearrangement uses TRBV4-1 and TRBJ1-3; maybe TRBD1 (5 bases). Germline CDR1 and CDR2: MGHRA and YSYEKL. V was clipped by 0 bases and J by 4 bases, with 13 bases between them. CDR3 size: 16 residues. The CDR3: CASSQDRAVLGNTIYF. The CDR3 DNA follows: TGCGCCAGCAGCCAAGACAGGGCCGTACTAGGAAACACCATATATTTT.

V is TRBV5-5 and J is TRBJ2-7; D might be TRBD1 (5 bases). V lost 5 bases and J 5 bases, leaving 14 bases between the germline ends. The length of the CDR3 is 13 residues. CDR1 is SGHKS and CDR2 is YYEKEE in the germline V gene (reference sequence). CDR3 residues: CASRFTGLNEQYF. DNA of the CDR3: TGTGCCAGCAGGTTTACAGGTTTAAACGAGCAGTACTTC.

This chain links TRBV19 with TRBJ1-2; 7 positions agree with TRBD1. CDR3 length equals 14 residues. Germline V gene lookup returns CDR1 LNHDA and CDR2 SQIVND (reference sequence). The V and J ends lost 4 bases and 6 bases, in that order; junction bases with no gene match: 8. The CDR3 DNA follows: TGTGCCAGTAGTACCGACAGGGTTGTAAATGGCTACACCTTC. Translated: CASSTDRVVNGYTF.

The V and J genes are TRBV7-2 and TRBJ1-6, with 9 bases that match TRBD1. V was pared by 1 base and J by 7 bases, with 2 bases of the junction left unmatched. Germline-derived CDR1 and CDR2 are SGHTA and FQGNSA. The CDR3 is 15 amino acids. CDR3 in DNA: TGTGCCAGCAGCTTAGGACAGGGGGGGAATTCACCCCTCCACTTT. Protein product: CASSLGQGGNSPLHF.

The chain is built from TRBV5-1 and TRBJ1-1, with TRBD1 as a possible D gene (6 bases). Germline assignment: CDR1 SGHRS and CDR2 YFSETQ. The CDR3 spans 13 residues. Trimming left V 7 bases short and J 3 bases short, with 13 bases between. The CDR3 spells CASAIQGDTEAFF. The CDR3 DNA reads as TGCGCCAGCGCTATACAGGGTGACACTGAAGCTTTCTTT.

The rearrangement joins TRBV18 to TRBJ2-7; D is unclear. In germline, CDR1 is KGHSH, CDR2 LQKENI. Trimming took off 0 bases at V and 4 bases at J, with 7 bases between the two ends. This CDR3 is built from 13 residues. The CDR3 sequence: CASSPPSEYEQYF. In nucleotides, the CDR3 is TGTGCCAGCTCACCACCATCAGAATACGAGCAGTACTTC.

The chain links TRBV7-2 to TRBJ1-6; D ambiguous. The CDR3 has 15 amino acids. Trimming removed 7 bases from V and 11 bases from J, with 21 bases in between. Germline CDR1 and CDR2: SGHTA and FQGNSA. CDR3 coding DNA: TGTGCCAGCACCCCAAATGGAGGGCGCTCGGCACCCCTCCACTTT. Translation gives CASTPNGGRSAPLHF.

This chain joins TRBV6-2 or TRBV6-3 and TRBJ2-2; a possible D gene is TRBD2 (7 bases). The ends were cut back, 4 bases at V and 5 bases at J, with 20 bases in the middle. There are 17 residues in the CDR3. Germline V CDR1 and CDR2: MNHEY, SVGEGT. CDR3 residues: CASSSPKGGGSTGELFF. CDR3 nucleotides: TGTGCCAGCAGTTCCCCGAAAGGGGGGGGTTCGACCGGGGAGCTGTTTTTT.

V is TRBV13 and J is TRBJ2-3; no definite D call. Trimming cost V 1 base and J 1 base, with 6 bases left between them. The CDR3 spans 14 residues. Germline values: CDR1 PRHDT, CDR2 FYEKMQ (reference sequence). CDR3 protein: CASSLEARTDTQYF. The CDR3, as DNA: TGTGCCAGCAGCTTAGAGGCTCGCACAGATACGCAGTATTTT.

V usage is TRBV6-5 and J usage is TRBJ1-2; TRBD1 might be the D (5 bases). This CDR3 is 13 amino acids long. Germline values: CDR1 MNHEY, CDR2 SVGAGI. Trimming stripped 4 bases from V and 4 bases from J, with 10 bases between. CDR3 bases: TGTGCCAGCAGTTCGCCAGGGTCCTATGGCTACACCTTC. It is translated as CASSSPGSYGYTF.

The gene calls are TRBV7-9 and TRBJ2-2; 8 nucleotides agree with TRBD1. Germline CDR1 and CDR2: SEHNR and FQNEAQ (reference sequence). The CDR3 is 19 amino acids. The junction had 11 bases not matched to a gene; V was cut back by 1 base and J by 1 base. CDR3 residues: CASSLVRWDRPLNTGELFF. The DNA of the CDR3 is TGTGCCAGCAGCTTAGTGAGGTGGGACAGGCCCTTGAACACCGGGGAGCTGTTTTTT.

This chain connects TRBV5-1 to TRBJ2-1; 10 bases are a match to TRBD2. This CDR3 is 15 amino acids long. CDR1 and CDR2 (germline): SGHRS, YFSETQ. After removal of 2 bases from V and 8 bases from J, the junction contained 7 bases not matched to a gene. The CDR3 loop reads CASSLAGGPYDEQFF. CDR3 nucleotides: TGCGCCAGCAGCTTAGCGGGGGGGCCGTACGATGAGCAGTTCTTC.

This chain joins TRBV19 and TRBJ1-2; D is perhaps TRBD1 (5 bases). Trimming stripped 7 bases from V and 1 base from J, with 13 bases between. The length of the CDR3 is 14 residues. CDR1 and CDR2 (germline): LNHDA, SQIVND (reference sequence). CDR3 sequence: CASILTARNYGYTF. The DNA for the CDR3 is TGTGCCAGTATCTTGACAGCCCGTAACTATGGCTACACCTTC.

The rearrangement links TRBV9 to TRBJ2-7; 13 positions agree with TRBD2. In germline, CDR1 is SGDLS, CDR2 YYNGEE. After removal of 4 bases from V and 5 bases from J, the junction contained 3 bases not matched to a gene. CDR3 length: 14 residues. Here the CDR3 reads CASSTGLAGNEQYF. The CDR3 DNA reads TGTGCCAGCAGCACGGGACTAGCGGGGAACGAGCAGTACTTC.

The chain recombines TRBV27 with TRBJ2-5, with TRBD1 as a possible D gene (6 bases). The CDR3 sequence is 17 residues long. V lost 4 bases and J lost 0, with 18 bases in between. Germline assignment: CDR1 MNHEY and CDR2 SMNVEV (reference sequence). CDR3 in DNA: TGTGCCAGCAGTTGGGGGCCCTTGGGGGCCCACCAAGAGACCCAGTACTTC. It encodes CASSWGPLGAHQETQYF.

This clone was seen only once. The chain has TRBV5-6 and TRBJ2-7, with 9 positions matching TRBD1. After removal of 3 bases from V and 8 bases from J, the junction contained 15 bases not matched to a gene. CDR1 and CDR2 from the germline V gene are SGHDT and YYEEEE. CDR3 size: 16 residues. CDR3 bases: TGTGCCAGCAGCTCCCCTCGGGACAGGGTCTTATCGCAGCAGTACTTC. Translation: CASSSPRDRVLSQQYF.

Comments on this clone: This sample includes further DNA sequences coding for the same CDR3. This sequence joins TRBV5-1 and TRBJ2-5; D remains ambiguous. Trimming took 2 bases from V and 5 from J, leaving 10 bases between them. CDR1 is SGHRS, CDR2 YFSETQ, per germline. The CDR3 loop spans 13 amino acids. CDR3 DNA sequence: TGCGCCAGCAGCTTCGGGCCGACGGAGACCCAGTACTTC. Translated: CASSFGPTETQYF.

This clone was detected once. The chain recombines TRBV5-1 with TRBJ1-3; tentatively, D is TRBD1 (5 bases). CDR1 and CDR2 from the germline V gene are SGHRS and YFSETQ. This CDR3 contains 15 residues. V was cut by 0 bases and J by 3 bases, with 10 bases left in between. CDR3 bases: TGCGCCAGCAGCTTGGATAGGGGATTTGGAAACACCATATATTTT. Translated: CASSLDRGFGNTIYF. The variable domain in full, completed from reference TRBV5-1 and TRBJ1-3, reads KAGVTQTPRYLIKTRGQQVTLSCSPISGHRSVSWYQQTPGQGLQFLFEYFSETQRNKGNFPGRFSGRQFSNSRSEMNVSTLELGDSALYLCASSLDRGFGNTIYFGEGSWLTVV.

The CDR3 reads CASAGNTEAFF. The CDR3 DNA follows: TGTGCCAGCGCGGGGAACACTGAAGCTTTCTTT. The chain carries TRBV11-1 and TRBJ1-1; the D is unclear. Germline V gives CDR1 SGHAT, CDR2 FQDESV (reference sequence). The V and J ends lost 8 bases and 1 base respectively, with 5 bases between them. The CDR3 sequence is 11 residues long. The full variable domain, in which reference TRBV11-1 and TRBJ1-1 provide the parts outside the CDR3, is EAEVAQSPRYKITEKSQAVAFWCDPISGHATLYWYRQILGQGPELLVQFQDESVVDDSQLPKDRFSAERLKGVDSTLKIQPAELGDSAMYLCASAGNTEAFFGQGTRLTVV.

The rearrangement joins TRBV7-2 to TRBJ1-1; D not certain. The germline gives CDR1 SGHTA, CDR2 FQGNSA. There are 13 residues in the CDR3. Trimming took 1 base from V and 3 from J, leaving 6 bases between them. The CDR3: CASSLVTDTEAFF. As DNA, the CDR3 is TGTGCCAGCAGCTTAGTTACAGACACTGAAGCTTTCTTT.

This clone was picked up one time. V gene TRBV6-2 or TRBV6-3 combines with J gene TRBJ2-5; TRBD2 matches 14 bases. Germline CDR1 MNHEY, CDR2 SVGEGT. This CDR3 has 16 amino acids. The ends lost 5 bases at V and 4 bases at J; junction bases unmatched: 6. The CDR3 bases are TGTGCCAGCAGTCCCGGGACTAGCGGGGGTACAGAGACCCAGTACTTC. This translates into CASSPGTSGGTETQYF.

The genes are TRBV9 and TRBJ2-3; the match to TRBD1 covers 9 bases. Germline CDR1 is SGDLS and CDR2 is YYNGEE. The V segment lost 0 bases and the J segment 6 bases; nucleotides outside the gene matches: 2. The CDR3 contains 14 residues. The CDR3 protein is CASSVDRGRDTQYF. The CDR3 coding sequence is TGTGCCAGCAGCGTAGACAGGGGGCGGGATACGCAGTATTTT.

The rearrangement joins TRBV6-2 or TRBV6-3 to TRBJ1-1, with D perhaps matching TRBD1 (6 bases). Germline V gene data show CDR1 as MNHEY and CDR2 as SVGEGT. V was shortened by 5 bases and J by 0 bases, with 16 bases between the two germline ends. This CDR3 is built from 16 residues. This CDR3 reads CASSRDRTGLNTEAFF. CDR3 coding DNA: TGTGCCAGCAGTCGCGACAGGACGGGCCTGAACACTGAAGCTTTCTTT.

The chain links TRBV6-2 or TRBV6-3 to TRBJ1-4; no clear D. This CDR3 spans 14 amino acids. Looked up from germline, CDR1 is MNHEY and CDR2 is SVGEGT. V gave up 2 bases and J gave up 6 bases, with 10 bases separating them. Written as DNA, the CDR3 is TGTGCCAGCAGTTACGGCGGGTCGGATGAAAAACTGTTTTTT. Translation: CASSYGGSDEKLFF.

The chain uses TRBV6-5 and TRBJ2-5; 7 nucleotides align to TRBD1. J was trimmed by 8 bases and V by 7 bases; bases with no gene match: 10. Looked up from germline, CDR1 is MNHEY and CDR2 is SVGAGI. The CDR3 is 13 amino acids. Here the CDR3 DNA reads TGTGCCAGCACCCCAACAGGGGTTGGTACCCAGTACTTC. Protein sequence: CASTPTGVGTQYF.

CDR3 sequence (DNA): TGTGCCAGCAGCGTAGACCTCTCCGAGCAGTACTTC. Encoded protein: CASSVDLSEQYF. The chain links TRBV9 to TRBJ2-7; no firm D call. The CDR3 is 12 amino acids. V lost 0 bases and J 6 bases, leaving 7 bases between the germline ends. Looked up from germline, CDR1 is SGDLS and CDR2 is YYNGEE.

The chain carries TRBV27 and TRBJ2-5, with D maybe TRBD1 (6 bases). CDR1 and CDR2 (germline): MNHEY, SMNVEV (reference sequence). The V gene lost 4 bases and the J gene lost 0 bases, with 9 bases spanning the gap. The length of the CDR3 is 14 residues. In DNA, the CDR3 is TGTGCCAGCAGTTCACAGGGATACCAAGAGACCCAGTACTTC. Residues: CASSSQGYQETQYF.

This chain links TRBV6-6 with TRBJ1-3; maybe TRBD1 (6 bases). CDR1 MNHNY and CDR2 SVGAGI come from the germline V gene (reference sequence). The CDR3 consists of 18 residues. Trimming took 5 bases from V and 4 from J, leaving 24 bases between them. CDR3 in DNA: TGTGCCAGCAGTCACATAGAGTTCAGGGGCCAAACCGGAAACACCATATATTTT. Translated, it gives CASSHIEFRGQTGNTIYF.